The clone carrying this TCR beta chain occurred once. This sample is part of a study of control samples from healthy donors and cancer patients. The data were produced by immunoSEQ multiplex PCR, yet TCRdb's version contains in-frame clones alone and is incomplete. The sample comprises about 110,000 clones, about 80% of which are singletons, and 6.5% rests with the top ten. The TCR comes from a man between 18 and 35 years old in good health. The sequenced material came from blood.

CDR3 sequence reads: CASSLKWRQPPQETQYF. The DNA of the CDR3 is TGTGCCAGCAGTTTGAAATGGCGGCAGCCGCCCCAAGAGACCCAGTACTTC. V usage is TRBV28 and J usage is TRBJ2-5, with D unresolved. The CDR3 has 17 residues. Trimming cost V 3 bases and J 1 base, with 18 bases left between them. From germline, CDR1 is MDHEN and CDR2 SYDVKM.